The clone carrying this TCR beta chain was observed a handful of times. The data originate from a study of T cell clones after liver transplantation. TCRdb's copy holds only in-frame clones and misses some; the assay was immunoSEQ multiplex PCR. The sample includes around 120,000 clones, approximately 90% of them seen just once. The V gene lost 2 bases and the J gene lost 9 bases, with 12 bases spanning the gap. This CDR3 region has 13 residues. CDR1 and CDR2 (germline): SGHRS, YFSETQ. The sequenced sample was CD4+ T cells from blood, obtained 12 months after liver transplant. This TCR came from a human patient who received a liver transplant. Some T cells may be provided by the graft donor. The rearrangement links TRBV5-1 to TRBJ1-5; perhaps TRBD1 as D (5 bases). The CDR3 sequence: CASSLDTGGPQHF. The CDR3 DNA reads TGCGCCAGCAGCTTAGATACCGGGGGGCCCCAGCATTTT.